Described below is a single T cell receptor (beta chain) sequence and its context. The V end was cut by 2 bases, the J end by 3 bases, with 7 bases between. The CDR3 has 13 amino acids. Germline V gene sequence: CDR1 KGHDR, CDR2 SFDVKD. Profiling relied on immunoSEQ multiplex PCR, and the TCRdb table lists in-frame clones only, not all of them. The sample yields 25,000 to 35,000 clones, around 85% seen once. This specimen belongs to a study of blood T cell repertoires in COVID-19. Overall study: From the United States, Italy and Spain came samples of acute and convalescent COVID-19.

This TCR came from a human donor in a cohort sampled during active COVID-19. The rearrangement links TRBV24-1 to TRBJ2-7; weak D call: TRBD1 (6 bases). The sample consisted of peripheral blood. CDR3 nucleotides: TGTGCCACCAGTGATTCACAGGGCTACGAGCAGTACTTC. Its protein product is CATSDSQGYEQYF.